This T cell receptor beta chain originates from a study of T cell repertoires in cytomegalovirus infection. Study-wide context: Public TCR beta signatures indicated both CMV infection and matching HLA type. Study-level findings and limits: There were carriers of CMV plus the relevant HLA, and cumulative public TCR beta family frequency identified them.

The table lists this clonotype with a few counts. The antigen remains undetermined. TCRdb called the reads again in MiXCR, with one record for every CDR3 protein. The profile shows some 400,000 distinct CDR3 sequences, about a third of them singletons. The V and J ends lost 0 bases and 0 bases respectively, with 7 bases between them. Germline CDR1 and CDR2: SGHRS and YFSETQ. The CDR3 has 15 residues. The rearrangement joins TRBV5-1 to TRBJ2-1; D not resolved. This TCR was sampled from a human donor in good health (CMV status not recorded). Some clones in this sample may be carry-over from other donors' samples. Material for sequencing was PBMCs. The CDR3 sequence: CASSLVTYSYNEQFF. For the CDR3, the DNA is TGCGCCAGCAGCTTGGTAACCTACTCCTACAATGAGCAGTTCTTC. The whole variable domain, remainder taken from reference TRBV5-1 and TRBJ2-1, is KAGVTQTPRYLIKTRGQQVTLSCSPISGHRSVSWYQQTPGQGLQFLFEYFSETQRNKGNFPGRFSGRQFSNSRSEMNVSTLELGDSALYLCASSLVTYSYNEQFFGPGTRLTVL.